The text below deals with one T cell receptor (beta chain). This entry belongs to a study of blood T cell repertoires in COVID-19. Turning to the study itself: The origin of the acute and convalescent COVID-19 samples was the United States, Italy and Spain. T cells, B-cell-depleted T cells, or PBMCs provided the cDNA or gDNA that served as material.

In the authors' methods: Quantification of nucleated cells was approximated via reference gene primer amplification. Profiling relied on immunoSEQ multiplex PCR, and the TCRdb table lists in-frame clones only, not all of them. The V and J calls and clone size were taken over from that table, and D and trimming were inferred from the DNA. The sample yields roughly 77,000 clones, approximately 90% seen once. The ends lost 3 bases at V and 6 bases at J; junction bases unmatched: 8. This CDR3 spans 14 amino acids. Germline-derived CDR1 and CDR2 are SQVTM and ANQGSEA. This receptor was obtained from a woman aged 80 or over with active COVID-19. Sequencing used peripheral blood. The V gene is TRBV29-1, the J gene TRBJ2-5; TRBD1 matches 9 bases. The CDR3 DNA reads as TGCAGCGTTGATAAAGGACAGGGGCCTAAGACCCAGTACTTC. Translating gives CSVDKGQGPKTQYF.